Given below is one T cell receptor beta chain in context. Its antigen is unknown. One base away there is no much larger clone; base qualities are not given. The data were taken from a study of glioma-infiltrating T cells (dated by TCRdb to about 2016). Regarding the complete study: Glioma tissue, non-neoplastic brain tissue and matched peripheral blood mononuclear cells were used as sources from which TCR alpha- and beta-chain repertoires were sequenced. To gauge divergence between tissue and blood T-cell populations, every tissue-infiltrating repertoire was compared against the peripheral blood repertoire from the same patient. The paired cohort comprised three low-grade glioma patients, roughly 8 primary glioblastoma patients and three non-glioma patients contributing non-neoplastic brain tissue. The paper as a whole reports these results and caveats: VJ-independent divergence between tissue and blood was lower than expected in non-neoplastic patients but higher than expected in all gliomas, particularly low-grade gliomas. Tissue and blood shared very few CDR3 sequences, a result attributed to high CDR3 diversity and limited sampling. The group comparisons were based on small numbers of patients: three non-neoplastic, three low-grade glioma and several glioblastoma patients.

For CDR1 and CDR2, the germline V gene lists SGHTA and FQGNSA. Germline trimming amounts to 5 bases on V and 1 base on J, with 3 as the count of junction bases outside the gene matches. The CDR3 numbers 14 residues from cysteine through phenylalanine. Just the 42-base CDR3 DNA is kept, in frame starting at base 1. The iRepertoire nested amplicon-rescue multiplex PCR (arm-PCR) platform was used to amplify TCR alpha and beta CDR3 regions from RNA. The input for one-step reverse transcription and amplification was roughly 90-450 ng of either tissue mRNA or PBMC total RNA. After bead purification, a secondary multiplex PCR added Illumina adapters, and libraries were gel-purified between 200 and 400 bp. The libraries contained internal 6-nucleotide barcodes that were used for demultiplexing. The libraries were sequenced on an Illumina MiSeq using 2x220 or 2x250 nucleotide paired-end reads. Processing in the source paper ran as follows. FLASH 1.2.11 was used to merge paired reads, and BWA-MEM then aligned the reads to the GRCh37 human genome before TRA and TRB reads were extracted. For V and J assignment, an IMGT-derived reference of cassette sequences and CDR3 motifs that included pseudogenes was used. Reads were translated in three frames, and productive CDR3s were defined by a C…FGXG motif without stop codons. Clonotypes were defined as unique combinations of V-J cassette pair and CDR3 amino acid sequence. Hamming distance filtering was applied to reads, with thresholds set by the sequence error rate of each sample in mapped regions. Through fastp at Q25 and MiXCR, TCRdb rebuilt clones from the public reads, retaining in-frame beta chains. Rows are unified per CDR3 protein, each entry keeping the most common DNA and genes. TCRdb's processing, not the authors', yielded these V and J calls. This sample holds 100,000 to 150,000 distinct CDR3 sequences; 24% were observed only once. Of the sample, under 35% falls within the top ten clones.

The specimen sequenced was glioma tissue, nonneoplastic brain tissue, or PBMCs (not recorded which). This clonotype originated in a human donor with low-grade glioma or glioblastoma, undergoing nonglioma brain surgery, or in good health (not recorded which). The chain links TRBV7-2 with TRBJ2-5; 8 bases in the junction line up with TRBD2. DNA sequence: TGTGCCAGCAGCCGGGGGGGGGTCCAAGAGACCCAGTACTTC. Its amino acids are CASSRGGVQETQYF.